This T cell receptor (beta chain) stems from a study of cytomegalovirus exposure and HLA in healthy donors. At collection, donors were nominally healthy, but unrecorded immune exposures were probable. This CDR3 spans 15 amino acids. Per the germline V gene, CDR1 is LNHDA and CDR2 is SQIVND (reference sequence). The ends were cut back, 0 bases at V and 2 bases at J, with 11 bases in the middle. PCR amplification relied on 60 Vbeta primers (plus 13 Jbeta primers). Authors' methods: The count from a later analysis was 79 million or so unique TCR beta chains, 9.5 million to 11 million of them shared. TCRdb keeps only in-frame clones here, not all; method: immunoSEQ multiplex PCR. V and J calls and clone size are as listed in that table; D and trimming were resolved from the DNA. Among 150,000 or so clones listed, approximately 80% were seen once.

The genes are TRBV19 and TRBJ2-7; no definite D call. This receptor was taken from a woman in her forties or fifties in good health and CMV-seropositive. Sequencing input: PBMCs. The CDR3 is CASSIDLGQPYEQYF. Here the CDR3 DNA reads TGTGCCAGTAGTATAGATCTAGGCCAACCCTACGAGCAGTACTTC.